One TCR beta chain is described in this entry. Its antigen is undetermined. This sample is part of a study of CXCR3-negative and CXCR3-positive naive CD8 T cells. Findings and limits, study-wide: Similar levels of surface CD5 were seen between naive subsets; TCR strength was inferred from TRB CDR3 properties.

Triplicates of 300,000 cells were sorted from each CD8+ T cell subset. Naive CD8+ T cells carried a CD45RO-CCR7+CD27+CD95- phenotype. The libraries of TRB cDNA were constructed through 5' RACE using UMI labels. TCRdb reprocessed the 5' RACE reads and keeps a single row for each CDR3 protein, giving no DNA. The specimen's table records fewer than 90,000 distinct CDR3 sequences. The specimen sequenced was naive CXCR3- CD8+ T cells from blood. Noted subset: CD45RO-CCR7+CD27+CD95- naive CD8+ T cells lacking CXCR3 (TNR3-). This TCR derives from a human donor in good health. Some clones in this sample may be carry-over from other donors' samples.

CDR3 amino acids: CASSRRTPRYEQYF. The chain carries TRBV13 and TRBJ2-7; there is no DNA to check the TCRdb D call of TRBD1. The CDR3 sequence is 14 residues long. CDR1 and CDR2 from the germline V gene are PRHDT and FYEKMQ (reference sequence).